This T cell receptor (beta chain) derives from a study of CD8 T cells in ankylosing spondylitis. The study's findings and limits: Matched ankylosing spondylitis synovial fluid reportedly contained a significantly enriched population of disease-linked clones. One TCR beta motif, made up of fewer than 10 highly homologous variants, appeared characteristic of ankylosing spondylitis blood.

This clonotype was seen a handful of times. Its antigen is not known. The germline CDR1 and CDR2 sequences are SEHNR and FQNEAQ (reference sequence). Trimming removed 8 bases from V and 7 bases from J; junction bases left unmatched: 6. This CDR3 comprises 13 residues. From the 5' RACE reads, TCRdb called clonotypes with MiXCR, one entry per CDR3 protein. The sample lists more than 400,000 distinct CDR3 sequences, about 5.2% seen once, with 3% to 4.5% in the top ten. This sequence joins TRBV7-9 and TRBJ2-1; 9 nucleotides line up with TRBD2. The receptor was derived from a male donor with ankylosing spondylitis. The sample consisted of blood, either unsorted or a sorted T cell fraction (not recorded which). The CDR3 nucleotides read TGTGCCAGCCGCGGGGGGGCCGATAATGAGCAGTTCTTC. Encoded protein: CASRGGADNEQFF.